The 3 T cell receptor beta chains in this list originate from one sample, sequenced in a study of a mutant IDH1 vaccine in newly diagnosed glioma (dated by TCRdb to 2020 to 2022). The library was obtained by the immunoSEQ multiplex PCR assay. The table was pulled from immuneACCESS by TCRdb, which kept in-frame rearrangements only. Such tables lose some clones; where checked, under half of the loss comes from unresolved V genes, and the rest has no known cause. The sample table shows fewer than 100,000 clones, and about 90% are seen once. The biggest ten clones account for less than 0.65% of the sample. The sample's time point label is to be understood as: baseline, week 1 (first vaccination visit). What this sample's treatment or condition label stands for: pre-vaccination baseline after standard-of-care therapy. The sample consisted of PBMCs, taken from a glioma patient treated with radiotherapy, temozolomide or both. These receptors came from a woman in her 50s with glioma.

This clone was seen a single time. The CDR3 protein is CASSQPSRDRGRELFF. The CDR3 DNA follows: TGCGCCAGCAGCCAACCTTCCCGGGACAGGGGAAGGGAGCTGTTTTTT. The genes are TRBV4-1 and TRBJ2-2; 10 positions match TRBD1. The CDR3 spans 16 residues. Germline V gene sequence: CDR1 MGHRA, CDR2 YSYEKL. J gave up 9 bases and V 2 bases, and 9 bases lay outside the gene matches.

The chain uses TRBV27 and TRBJ1-5, with D tentatively TRBD1 (5 bases). V shed 7 bases and J shed 0 bases, with 10 bases lying between them. The germline gives CDR1 MNHEY, CDR2 SMNVEV (reference sequence). The CDR3 is 14 residues long. The CDR3 DNA follows: TGTGCCAGCAACCCAGGGAATAGCAATCAGCCCCAGCATTTT. Translated, it gives CASNPGNSNQPQHF.

This rearrangement joins TRBV30 to TRBJ2-1; TRBD2 aligns across 12 bases. J lost 5 bases, V lost 4 bases, and 6 bases had no gene match. Germline CDR1 GTSNPN, CDR2 SVGIG (reference sequence). This CDR3 spans 15 amino acids. CDR3 residues: CAWTRLAGVDNEQFF. Here the CDR3 DNA reads TGTGCCTGGACCCGACTAGCGGGAGTAGACAATGAGCAGTTCTTC.